This TCR beta chain was obtained from a study of early stage breast cancer tumors (dated by TCRdb to between 2016 and 2019). Study-wide context: Of the 15 or so invasive breast tumors, approximately 11 were found to be estrogen receptor-positive, progesterone receptor-positive and HER2-negative. Of the roughly 12 ER+/PR+/HER2- tumors, eight were classified as invasive ductal carcinomas and four as invasive lobular carcinomas. On average, each sample had roughly 10-fold read coverage. Across all samples, 2,700,000 or so templates representing about 1,100,000 unique clonotypes were detected. What the study reported, not specific to this receptor: Repertoires from blood and normal breast were more alike than repertoires from blood and tumor, and in about 90% of the 16 patients, comparing each tissue with blood separated tumor from normal. Enriched TCRB sequences shared across patients were found to be mostly commonly generated sequences that were unlikely to play an important role in the tumor microenvironment. Because the cohort was small, analysis by tumor subtype was not possible. Tumors showed 2 to 2.5-fold higher T cell density and higher clonality than adjacent normal breast tissue. Sequencing bulk genomic DNA from unsorted cells could not capture chain pairing or functional markers like CD4, CD8 and FOXP3.

A remark on this clone: This clone's antigen is unknown. No much larger clone exists at a distance of one base, and base qualities are not known.

The cysteine opens and the phenylalanine closes a CDR3 of 14 amino acids. Of all the DNA, just the CDR3 is kept, 42 bases in frame from base 1. Cut back by 6 bases and 4 bases, the V and J ends lie 14 bases apart. CDR1 and CDR2 were assigned from the germline V gene as SNHLY and FYNNEI. Two independent genomic DNA replicates were amplified for each sample, with around 0.5 ug used for blood and about 1.5 ug for tumor or normal breast. TCRB sequencing of genomic DNA was carried out with the ImmunoSeq Intro kit according to the manufacturer's instructions. The multiplex PCR ran for around 30 cycles using proprietary primers and spike-in control sequences for absolute quantification. Single-end 150-bp reads were used to sequence an 87-bp fragment spanning the CDR3 and the flanking V and J genes. Each lane of an Illumina MiSeq using version 3.0 chemistry carried seven multiplexed samples, with two replicates per sample. Per the authors' processing: Raw data were processed by the vendor's proprietary pipeline, with both replicates merged into one result per sample. Productive rearrangements sharing the V-gene family, CDR3 amino acid sequence and J-gene segment were defined as clonotypes. Clonality was calculated as 1 minus the normalized Shannon entropy (Pielou evenness) of TCRB abundances. T cell density was estimated by dividing total templates by the number of input cells inferred from the DNA input amount. Recon, run with its default parameters, was used to estimate overall repertoire diversity and clonality. Tumor-enriched clonotypes were defined as having over 0.1% abundance in tumor and at least 32-fold higher abundance than in normal breast. TCRdb provides this immuneACCESS table in a form limited to in-frame rearrangements. Some clones are lacking; in checked studies, under half of them reflect an unresolved V gene, and why the rest are absent is not known. V, J and clone size are taken as reported in that table, and D and trimming were inferred from the DNA itself. The sample table lists some 30,000 clones, 80% to 90% of them with a count of one. The top ten clonotypes cover less than 9.5% of the sample.

The study profiled bulk TCR beta-chain repertoires in matched peripheral blood, tumor and adjacent normal breast tissue taken from about 15 patients with early-stage breast cancer. Before surgery, roughly 5-11 mL of whole blood was collected in EDTA tubes and processed within 2 hours. Ficoll-Paque centrifugation in SepMate-50 tubes was used to isolate peripheral blood mononuclear cells. PBMCs were cryopreserved in aliquots of roughly 2 to 4.5 million cells in around 90% FBS with about 10% DMSO and kept in liquid nitrogen. Genomic DNA was extracted with the Qiagen AllPrep DNA/RNA Mini kit. The sample consisted of blood. This receptor chain uses TRBV2 and TRBJ2-3; the D match is possibly TRBD1 or TRBD2, with 6 bases aligned in each. The TCR comes from a person aged 45-60 years with breast cancer. The CDR3 amino acid sequence is: CASRGGLWADTQYF. The DNA sequence follows: TGTGCCAGCAGGGGGGGCCTGTGGGCAGATACGCAGTATTTT.